This entry lists 18 T cell receptor beta chains sequenced from one sample in a study of glioma-infiltrating T cells. Using RNA template, CDR3s of TCR alpha and beta were amplified with iRepertoire arm-PCR. A single record per CDR3 protein comes from TCRdb applying MiXCR to the multiplex PCR reads. Among fewer than 90,000 distinct CDR3 sequences listed, under 30% were seen once. The sample consisted of glioma tissue, nonneoplastic brain tissue, or PBMCs (not recorded which). Receptor source: a human donor with low-grade glioma or glioblastoma, undergoing nonglioma brain surgery, or in good health (not recorded which).

Ten or more counts support this clonotype. The chain is built from TRBV6-1 and TRBJ1-5; no clear D. This CDR3 comprises 12 residues. Germline V gene data show CDR1 as MNHNS and CDR2 as SASEGT. Deletions cut 5 bases from V and 6 bases from J, with 8 bases between. CDR3 region: CASSTGGQPQHF. The CDR3 DNA is TGTGCCAGCAGTACCGGAGGTCAGCCCCAGCATTTT.

On this clonotype itself: A read error may produce the germline difference seen at one junction end. The J gene is TRBJ2-7, the V gene TRBV4-1; TRBD2 matches at 9 bases. Germline assignment: CDR1 MGHRA and CDR2 YSYEKL. This CDR3 is built from 20 residues. Here the CDR3 reads CTSSRHLAAGGPSVSYEQYF. The CDR3 bases are TGCACCAGCAGCCGCCATCTCGCGGCGGGGGGGCCGTCAGTAAGCTACGAGCAGTACTTC.

This clonotype was recorded many times. V usage is TRBV6-2 or TRBV6-3 and J usage is TRBJ2-1; 8 bases agree with TRBD2. The CDR3 has 11 residues. Per the germline V gene, CDR1 is MNHEY and CDR2 is SVGEGT. After removal of 5 bases from V and 12 bases from J, the junction contained 3 bases not matched to a gene. The CDR3 bases are TGTGCCAGCAGTACCCTAGCGGGGCAGTTCTTC. Residues: CASSTLAGQFF.

This clonotype was counted ten times or more. J is TRBJ2-1 and V is TRBV10-1; unclear D gene. V shed 5 bases and J shed 4 bases, with 15 bases lying between them. The CDR3 has 15 amino acids. Germline V lookup: CDR1 WNHNN, CDR2 SYGVQD (reference sequence). The CDR3 region has the DNA TGCGCCAGCAGTCGAGCCCCCAGACCTTACAATGAGCAGTTCTTC. Amino acids: CASSRAPRPYNEQFF.

This clonotype occurred many times. This chain links TRBV7-2 with TRBJ2-3; the match to TRBD1 covers 9 bases. In germline, CDR1 is SGHTA, CDR2 FQGNSA. This CDR3 comprises 16 residues. V was clipped by 5 bases and J by 7 bases; unmatched bases: 13. The CDR3 sequence is CASSQRTGAGMHTQYF. The CDR3, as DNA: TGTGCCAGCAGCCAACGGACAGGGGCTGGCATGCATACGCAGTATTTT.

This clonotype was detected ten times or more. The chain couples TRBV6-1 to TRBJ2-1; D is possibly TRBD1 or TRBD2 (5 bases each). CDR3 length equals 13 residues. Germline CDR1 and CDR2: MNHNS and SASEGT. Trimming removed 7 bases at V and 3 bases at J, with 10 bases between. As DNA, the CDR3 is TGTGCCAGCAATATTGGGGGCTACAATGAGCAGTTCTTC. Translating gives CASNIGGYNEQFF.

In its sample, this clonotype is medium-sized. V usage is TRBV6-6 and J usage is TRBJ2-3; a weak D match, TRBD2 (6 bases). Germline-derived CDR1 and CDR2 are MNHNY and SVGAGI (reference sequence). CDR3 length equals 17 residues. The germline V and J ends were trimmed by 2 bases and 0 bases, with 15 bases remaining between them. CDR3: CASSYEPSSGSTDTQYF. The CDR3 coding sequence is TGTGCCAGCAGTTACGAGCCGAGTAGCGGTAGCACAGATACGCAGTATTTT.

This clonotype was observed at least ten times. The chain couples TRBV4-2 to TRBJ2-1, with D possibly being TRBD2 (5 bases). V was pared by 4 bases and J by 4 bases, with 14 bases between. Germline V gene data show CDR1 as LGHNA and CDR2 as YNFKEQ. This CDR3 is built from 15 residues. This CDR3 is CASSRSGEGYNEQFF. CDR3 bases: TGTGCCAGCAGCCGAAGCGGAGAAGGATACAATGAGCAGTTCTTC.

This clonotype was detected a few times. The chain joins TRBV4-1 to TRBJ2-5; TRBD2 matches 12 bases. Germline trimming cut 1 base from V and 4 bases from J; bases unmatched to any gene: 10. CDR3 length: 18 amino acids. Germline CDR1 reads MGHRA; CDR2 reads YSYEKL. CDR3 residues: CASSQVGLAGGPGETQYF. DNA for the CDR3: TGCGCCAGCAGCCAAGTAGGGCTAGCGGGAGGGCCTGGAGAGACCCAGTACTTC.

This clonotype has ten or more counts. The rearrangement joins TRBV5-1 to TRBJ2-1; no firm D call. The V gene's germline CDR1 is SGHRS and CDR2 YFSETQ. Trimming took 3 bases from V and 9 from J, leaving 16 bases between them. The CDR3 runs to 14 residues. CDR3 region: CASSSVSSSSEQFF. The CDR3 DNA reads TGCGCCAGCAGCTCCGTCTCCAGCTCGAGTGAGCAGTTCTTC. The whole variable domain, filled in from reference TRBV5-1 and TRBJ2-1, reads KAGVTQTPRYLIKTRGQQVTLSCSPISGHRSVSWYQQTPGQGLQFLFEYFSETQRNKGNFPGRFSGRQFSNSRSEMNVSTLELGDSALYLCASSSVSSSSEQFFGPGTRLTVL.

By sample fraction, this clonotype is medium-sized. CDR3 sequence: CATSDYTTDTQYF. CDR3 DNA sequence: TGTGCCACCAGTGATTATACCACAGATACGCAGTATTTT. This rearrangement joins TRBV24-1 to TRBJ2-3; no reliable D call. Germline CDR1 and CDR2: KGHDR and SFDVKD. The length of the CDR3 is 13 residues. Trimming took off 2 bases at V and 2 bases at J, with 4 bases between the two ends.

Ten or more counts support this clonotype. In DNA, the CDR3 is TGTGCCAGCAGCTTAGCACGGGCGGGGGGCGAAGATACGCAGTATTTT. This gives the protein CASSLARAGGEDTQYF. V usage is TRBV7-2 and J usage is TRBJ2-3; the match to TRBD2 covers 8 bases. The CDR3 has 16 amino acids. Germline-derived CDR1 and CDR2 are SGHTA and FQGNSA. The J segment lost 5 bases and the V segment lost 0 bases, leaving 7 bases of the junction unmatched. Looking up the rest from reference TRBV7-2 and TRBJ2-3 gives the full variable domain: GAGVSQSPSNKVTEKGKDVELRCDPISGHTALYWYRQSLGQGLEFLIYFQGNSAPDKSGLPSDRFSAERTGGSVSTLTIQRTQQEDSAVYLCASSLARAGGEDTQYFGPGTRLTVL.

The chain is built from TRBV12-3 or TRBV12-4 and TRBJ1-1; D might be TRBD1 (5 bases). This CDR3 has 14 amino acids. V lost 7 bases and J 4 bases, leaving 16 bases between the germline ends. The CDR3 sequence: CASNPGGGGTEAFF. The CDR3 DNA sequence: TGTGCCAGCAACCCCGGGGGGGGGGGCACTGAAGCTTTCTTT.

There are many counts of this clonotype. V is TRBV7-7 and J is TRBJ2-1; no reliable D call. The CDR3 runs 18 residues. Germline V gene sequence: CDR1 SSHAT, CDR2 FNYEAQ (reference sequence). Trimming left V 0 bases short and J 0 bases short, with 15 bases between. For the CDR3, the DNA is TGTGCCAGCAGCTTAGCGCTGATCGGGCCGAGCTCCTACAATGAGCAGTTCTTC. Residues: CASSLALIGPSSYNEQFF.

In the case of this clonotype: Here the CDR3 omits its conserved ending phenylalanine or tryptophan, so a read error is the likely source. The chain has TRBV5-1 and TRBJ2-7; weak D call: TRBD2 (6 bases). Trimming removed 0 bases at V and 5 bases at J, with 12 bases between. There are 14 residues in the CDR3. CDR1 is SGHRS and CDR2 is YFSETQ in the germline V gene. CDR3 in amino acids: CASSLVAAEDEQYC. As DNA, the CDR3 is TGCGCCAGCAGCTTGGTAGCGGCCGAGGACGAGCAGTACTGC.

This clonotype appeared a few times. V is TRBV10-1 and J is TRBJ2-3; no clear D. The CDR3 contains 14 residues. V lost 0 bases and J 1 base, leaving 5 bases between the germline ends. Germline CDR1 is WNHNN and CDR2 is SYGVQD (reference sequence). CDR3 loop: CASSESHGTDTQYF. In DNA, the CDR3 is TGCGCCAGCAGTGAGTCTCACGGCACAGATACGCAGTATTTT.

This clonotype was seen ten or more times. The V and J genes are TRBV27 and TRBJ1-5; TRBD1 might be the D (6 bases). With 6 bases removed from V and 1 base from J, the gap between germline ends came to 13 bases. The germline V gene has CDR1 MNHEY and CDR2 SMNVEV (reference sequence). The CDR3 extends over 15 amino acids. The CDR3, as DNA: TGTGCCAGCAGCCTCAGGGGCATGAGCAATCAGCCCCAGCATTTT. Translation gives CASSLRGMSNQPQHF.

The genes are TRBV12-3 or TRBV12-4 and TRBJ2-7, with TRBD1 matching 7 bases. V shed 6 bases, J shed 2 bases, and the junction held 7 bases outside the gene matches. The length of the CDR3 is 14 residues. CDR3 in amino acids: CASRETGNTYEQYF. The CDR3 DNA reads TGTGCCAGCAGAGAGACAGGGAATACCTACGAGCAGTACTTC.